The 23 T cell receptor beta chains below were found in one sample sequenced in a study of early stage breast cancer tumors. Sequencing was performed with immunoSEQ multiplex PCR; in TCRdb, only in-frame clones are kept and a portion is missing. Of about 10,000 clones listed, 64% are singletons. The sequenced sample consisted of breast tumor tissue. The source is a person aged 55 to 69 with breast cancer.

V usage is TRBV6-6 and J usage is TRBJ1-3, with D possibly TRBD1 on 6 matching bases. This CDR3 region has 15 residues. Trimming took 7 bases from V and 3 from J, leaving 16 bases between them. Per germline, CDR1 MNHNY and CDR2 SVGAGI (reference sequence). CDR3 coding DNA: TGTGCCAGCACCTCCGGGACATCTTTTGGAAACACCATATATTTT. It specifies CASTSGTSFGNTIYF.

This clone was found a few times. The chain employs TRBV6-1 and TRBJ1-2, with a possible D match to TRBD1 (5 bases). V gave up 3 bases and J gave up 8 bases, with 19 bases separating them. Germline V CDR1 and CDR2: MNHNS, SASEGT. The CDR3 is 15 amino acids. This chain's CDR3 is CASSDTPQASRGYTF. The CDR3 nucleotides read TGTGCCAGCAGTGACACCCCACAGGCCTCTAGGGGCTACACCTTC.

This clone was counted a few times. V usage is TRBV18 and J usage is TRBJ2-7; D may be TRBD1 (5 bases). Trimming cost V 3 bases and J 3 bases, with 9 bases left between them. This CDR3 is 13 amino acids long. The germline V gene has CDR1 KGHSH and CDR2 LQKENI. CDR3 protein: CASSPRQFYEQYF. CDR3 DNA sequence: TGTGCCAGCTCACCGAGACAGTTCTACGAGCAGTACTTC.

This chain uses TRBV29-1 with TRBJ1-1; D unclear. The V and J ends lost 6 bases and 1 base respectively, with 15 bases between them. There are 14 residues in the CDR3. The germline gives CDR1 SQVTM, CDR2 ANQGSEA. The chain's CDR3 is CSVVRHVKNTEAFF. As DNA, the CDR3 is TGCAGCGTCGTCCGACACGTTAAGAACACTGAAGCTTTCTTT. Full variable domain (missing parts from reference TRBV29-1 and TRBJ1-1): SAVISQKPSRDICQRGTSLTIQCQVDSQVTMMFWYRQQPGQSLTLIATANQGSEATYESGFVIDKFPISRPNLTFSTLTVSNMSPEDSSIYLCSVVRHVKNTEAFFGQGTRLTVV.

The gene calls are TRBV7-9 and TRBJ1-2; D unclear. From germline, CDR1 is SEHNR and CDR2 FQNEAQ (reference sequence). This CDR3 is built from 12 residues. With 6 bases removed from V and 1 base from J, the gap between germline ends came to 6 bases. The CDR3 here is CASSSNNYGYTF. The CDR3 DNA reads as TGTGCCAGCAGTTCTAATAACTATGGCTACACCTTC.

A single count supports this clone. CDR3: CASSVRAGNVNEQFF. CDR3 DNA sequence: TGTGCCAGCAGCGTAAGGGCGGGGAATGTAAATGAGCAGTTCTTC. The chain links TRBV9 to TRBJ2-1, with D possibly TRBD2 on 6 matching bases. V was trimmed by 1 base and J by 7 bases, leaving 15 bases between them. CDR1 and CDR2 (germline): SGDLS, YYNGEE. This CDR3 comprises 15 residues. The complete variable domain, with remaining parts taken from reference TRBV9 and TRBJ2-1, reads DSGVTQTPKHLITATGQRVTLRCSPRSGDLSVYWYQQSLDQGLQFLIQYYNGEERAKGNILERFSAQQFPDLHSELNLSSLELGDSALYFCASSVRAGNVNEQFFGPGTRLTVL.

This clone was picked up a small number of times. The DNA of the CDR3 is TGTGCCAGCAGGACCGGGACCCGTTTCACAGATACGCAGTATTTT. It yields the protein CASRTGTRFTDTQYF. V is TRBV28 and J is TRBJ2-3; D might be TRBD1 or TRBD2, each matching 5 bases. This CDR3 contains 15 residues. Germline CDR1 reads MDHEN; CDR2 reads SYDVKM. V was shortened by 6 bases and J by 2 bases, with 15 bases between the two germline ends. The entire variable domain, with the rest obtained from reference TRBV28 and TRBJ2-3, is as follows: DVKVTQSSRYLVKRTGEKVFLECVQDMDHENMFWYRQDPGLGLRLIYFSYDVKMKEKGDIPEGYSVSREKKERFSLILESASTNQTSMYLCASRTGTRFTDTQYFGPGTRLTVL.

The chain couples TRBV7-2 to TRBJ1-5; unclear D gene. Trimming shortened V by 4 bases and J by 2 bases, and 6 bases separated the two germline ends. CDR3 length: 13 amino acids. Looked up from germline, CDR1 is SGHTA and CDR2 is FQGNSA. The CDR3 region has the DNA TGTGCCAGCAGCTCCTCGGGCAATCAGCCCCAGCATTTT. Translated, it gives CASSSSGNQPQHF.

By share, this clone ranks as medium-sized (0.01 to 0.1%). This sequence joins TRBV10-3 and TRBJ1-4; no clear D gene. With 1 base removed from V and 8 bases from J, the gap between germline ends came to 11 bases. Germline V lookup: CDR1 ENHRY, CDR2 SYGVKD. This CDR3 comprises 14 residues. The CDR3 loop reads CAISEWMGLEKLFF. In DNA form, the CDR3 reads TGTGCCATCAGTGAGTGGATGGGTTTAGAAAAACTGTTTTTT.

This clone rates as medium-sized. V usage is TRBV29-1 and J usage is TRBJ1-2; unclear D gene. Between the trimmed V and J ends, which lost 7 bases and 4 bases, there was a span of 19 bases. Germline V CDR1 and CDR2: SQVTM, ANQGSEA. This CDR3 region has 14 residues. The CDR3: CSAWTGSRGYGYTF. The DNA for the CDR3 is TGCAGCGCCTGGACGGGCTCTCGAGGCTATGGCTACACCTTC.

V is TRBV7-2 and J is TRBJ1-5, with D unclear. V gave up 0 bases and J gave up 0 bases, with 6 bases separating them. Germline CDR1 is SGHTA and CDR2 is FQGNSA. This CDR3 spans 15 amino acids. CDR3 protein: CASSLAAGSNQPQHF. In nucleotides, the CDR3 is TGTGCCAGCAGCTTAGCAGCGGGTAGCAATCAGCCCCAGCATTTT. The full variable domain, with the rest looked up from reference TRBV7-2 and TRBJ1-5, is GAGVSQSPSNKVTEKGKDVELRCDPISGHTALYWYRQSLGQGLEFLIYFQGNSAPDKSGLPSDRFSAERTGGSVSTLTIQRTQQEDSAVYLCASSLAAGSNQPQHFGDGTRLSIL.

This sequence joins TRBV28 and TRBJ1-5; 7 bases are shared with TRBD1. J was trimmed by 3 bases and V by 5 bases; bases with no gene match: 13. Looked up from germline, CDR1 is MDHEN and CDR2 is SYDVKM. The CDR3 contains 17 residues. The CDR3 here is CASSIRPRGLANQPQHF. The CDR3 DNA reads as TGTGCCAGCAGTATCCGACCCAGGGGGTTGGCCAATCAGCCCCAGCATTTT.

This chain connects TRBV7-9 to TRBJ2-5; D might be TRBD2 (6 bases). The CDR3 extends over 15 amino acids. Germline CDR1 is SEHNR and CDR2 is FQNEAQ (reference sequence). With 1 base removed from V and 1 base from J, the gap between germline ends came to 10 bases. The CDR3 DNA sequence: TGTGCCAGCAGCTTAGTAGCGGAAAGCCAAGAGACCCAGTACTTC. It codes for CASSLVAESQETQYF.

The chain couples TRBV2 to TRBJ2-7, with 7 bases identical to TRBD1. CDR1 is SNHLY and CDR2 is FYNNEI in the germline V gene. The CDR3 is 13 amino acids. With 6 bases clipped from V and 3 bases from J, the junction kept 5 bases outside the gene matches. CDR3 in DNA: TGTGCCAGCAGACGGGACAGCAGCTACGAGCAGTACTTC. It yields the protein CASRRDSSYEQYF. Using reference TRBV2 and TRBJ2-7 for the parts outside the CDR3, the full variable domain is EPEVTQTPSHQVTQMGQEVILRCVPISNHLYFYWYRQILGQKVEFLVSFYNNEISEKSEIFDDQFSVERPDGSNFTLKIRSTKLEDSAMYFCASRRDSSYEQYFGPGTRLTVT.

In this sample, this clone turned up a few times. This chain joins TRBV5-1 and TRBJ1-6, with 7 bases lining up with TRBD1. In germline, CDR1 is SGHRS, CDR2 YFSETQ. V shed 4 bases, J shed 10 bases, and the junction held 11 bases outside the gene matches. The CDR3 has 15 amino acids. CDR3 amino acids: CASSPDGGGGSPLHF. In DNA form, the CDR3 reads TGCGCCAGCAGCCCGGACGGGGGAGGGGGCTCACCCCTCCACTTT.

This chain connects TRBV6-1 to TRBJ2-7; D tentatively fits TRBD1 or TRBD2 (5 bases each). Trimming stripped 6 bases from V and 4 bases from J, with 7 bases between. Germline assignment: CDR1 MNHNS and CDR2 SASEGT. The length of the CDR3 is 11 residues. CDR3 protein: CASRWGYEQYF. CDR3 sequence (DNA): TGTGCCAGCAGGTGGGGGTACGAGCAGTACTTC.

In its sample, this clone is medium-sized. The chain employs TRBV9 and TRBJ1-6; D unresolved. Germline V gene data show CDR1 as SGDLS and CDR2 as YYNGEE. The CDR3 sequence is 14 residues long. V lost 0 bases and J lost 6, with 7 bases in between. The CDR3 spells CASSVDFINSPLHF. The CDR3 coding sequence is TGTGCCAGCAGCGTAGACTTTATTAATTCACCCCTCCACTTT.

The V call is TRBV5-8, the J call TRBJ2-4, with a tentative D call TRBD2 (7 bases). The germline V gene encodes CDR1 SGHTS and CDR2 YDEGEE. Trimming left V 4 bases short and J 0 bases short, with 14 bases between. The CDR3 is made up of 16 amino acids. CDR3 bases: TGTGCCAGCAGCGGGGGGGCACTCTTAGCCAAAAACATTCAGTACTTC. Its protein is CASSGGALLAKNIQYF.

The chain joins TRBV6-1 to TRBJ1-1; D is undetermined. V was clipped by 8 bases and J by 11 bases, with 12 bases between them. The CDR3 sequence is 10 residues long. Per germline, CDR1 MNHNS and CDR2 SASEGT. The CDR3 here is CASLRNRAFF. CDR3 sequence (DNA): TGTGCCAGCCTCCGGAACCGGGCTTTCTTT.

The chain uses TRBV2 and TRBJ2-7; tentatively, D is TRBD1 (6 bases). The CDR3 covers 15 residues. Germline CDR1 is SNHLY and CDR2 is FYNNEI. V was cut by 0 bases and J by 2 bases, with 11 bases left in between. CDR3 in amino acids: CASSEAGTGTYEQYF. The CDR3 region has the DNA TGTGCCAGCAGTGAAGCTGGTACAGGGACCTACGAGCAGTACTTC.

This clone was observed a few times. This chain joins TRBV5-1 and TRBJ1-2; D is ambiguous. Between the trimmed V and J ends, which lost 4 bases and 5 bases, there was a span of 12 bases. Germline CDR1 and CDR2: SGHRS and YFSETQ. The CDR3 has 13 residues. CDR3: CASSDVFGYGYTF. CDR3 DNA: TGCGCCAGCAGCGATGTTTTTGGGTATGGCTACACCTTC. Complete variable domain (other parts from reference TRBV5-1 and TRBJ1-2): KAGVTQTPRYLIKTRGQQVTLSCSPISGHRSVSWYQQTPGQGLQFLFEYFSETQRNKGNFPGRFSGRQFSNSRSEMNVSTLELGDSALYLCASSDVFGYGYTFGSGTRLTVV.

The chain is built from TRBV4-2 and TRBJ1-2; no firm D call. The ends were cut back, 4 bases at V and 2 bases at J, with 14 bases in the middle. CDR3 length: 15 amino acids. Germline CDR1 is LGHNA and CDR2 is YNFKEQ. CDR3 DNA: TGTGCCAGCAGCCCACGCAGCACTATCAACTATGGCTACACCTTC. Translation gives CASSPRSTINYGYTF.

The V gene is TRBV5-1, the J gene TRBJ1-6; TRBD1 might be the D (6 bases). V gave up 0 bases and J gave up 10 bases, with 14 bases separating them. CDR3 length: 15 residues. CDR1 is SGHRS and CDR2 is YFSETQ in the germline V gene. CDR3 in amino acids: CASSLALRGESPLHF. The CDR3 coding sequence is TGCGCCAGCAGCTTGGCCTTGAGGGGGGAGTCACCCCTCCACTTT.